This T cell receptor (beta chain) was captured by sequencing in a study of blood T cells in healthy people across ages. Primed by a sample-barcoded 5' primer and a J-beta primer mix, a second PCR proceeded for about 6 to 12 cycles. Every single cDNA molecule received a tag from a template-switch adaptor with 12 random nucleotides. MiXCR, applied by TCRdb to the 5' RACE reads, yields one record per CDR3 protein. The table shows around 1,500,000 distinct CDR3 sequences, with roughly 27% occurring only once. Germline CDR1 reads GTSNPN; CDR2 reads SVGIG (reference sequence). Trimming shortened V by 2 bases and J by 5 bases, and 12 bases separated the two germline ends. This CDR3 is 14 amino acids long. Healthy individuals of Caucasian origin from Russia, aged about 6 to 95, served as donors.

V and J are TRBV30 and TRBJ2-2; the D gene could be TRBD1 or TRBD2 (5 bases each). The receptor's source is a woman aged 25 to 39 in good health. Sequences were obtained from blood. DNA for the CDR3: TGTGCCTGGAGTTTTGTGGGACGTACCGGGGAGCTGTTTTTT. Protein sequence: CAWSFVGRTGELFF.